Below are 10 T cell receptor beta chains sequenced from a single sample in a study of early stage breast cancer tumors. The protocol was immunoSEQ multiplex PCR, while the TCRdb copy is restricted to in-frame clones and leaves out a portion. This sample has around 50,000 clones, with roughly 80% found just once. Sequencing was performed on blood. The source of these receptors is a person aged 45 to 60 with breast cancer.

The rearrangement links TRBV5-4 to TRBJ2-6; TRBD2 agrees at 10 bases. Germline lookup yields CDR1 SGHNT and CDR2 YYREEE (reference sequence). V shed 4 bases, J shed 0 bases, and the junction held 4 bases outside the gene matches. The CDR3 spans 17 residues. The CDR3 DNA sequence: TGTGCCAGCAGCGTCGAGCGGGGGGGCTCTGGGGCCAACGTCCTGACTTTC. Encoded protein: CASSVERGGSGANVLTF.

This clone was detected only a few times. The chain links TRBV19 to TRBJ1-1; D unclear. The length of the CDR3 is 17 residues. The V and J ends lost 4 bases and 1 base respectively, with 19 bases between them. Looked up from germline, CDR1 is LNHDA and CDR2 is SQIVND (reference sequence). The CDR3 loop reads CASSKQEERRTNTEAFF. In DNA form, the CDR3 reads TGTGCCAGTAGTAAGCAGGAGGAGAGAAGAACGAACACTGAAGCTTTCTTT. Looking up the rest from reference TRBV19 and TRBJ1-1 gives the full variable domain: DGGITQSPKYLFRKEGQNVTLSCEQNLNHDAMYWYRQDPGQGLRLIYYSQIVNDFQKGDIAEGYSVSREKKESFPLTVTSAQKNPTAFYLCASSKQEERRTNTEAFFGQGTRLTVV.

The rearrangement joins TRBV6-8 to TRBJ2-3; TRBD1 is a possible D gene (5 bases). The length of the CDR3 is 16 residues. Germline values: CDR1 MNHGY, CDR2 SAAAGT. V lost 2 bases to trimming and J lost 2 bases, with 14 bases between them. DNA of the CDR3: TGTGCCAGCAGTTACAGGGGCCTCAGGCTCACAGATACGCAGTATTTT. Translating it yields CASSYRGLRLTDTQYF.

The chain joins TRBV7-2 to TRBJ2-7, with D tentatively TRBD2 (6 bases). This CDR3 is 16 amino acids long. CDR1 and CDR2 (germline): SGHTA, FQGNSA. Trimming stripped 1 base from V and 4 bases from J, with 17 bases between. CDR3 nucleotide sequence: TGTGCCAGCAGCTTAGGGTTTGGAGGGAGGTTGTACGAGCAGTACTTC. This translates into CASSLGFGGRLYEQYF.

The CDR3 region is CASSPKNTGELFF. In DNA form, the CDR3 reads TGTGCCAGCAGCCCCAAGAACACCGGGGAGCTGTTTTTT. V gene TRBV7-3 combines with J gene TRBJ2-2, with D unclear. V was trimmed by 5 bases and J by 1 base, leaving 5 bases between them. Looked up from germline, CDR1 is SGHTA and CDR2 is FQGTGA. The CDR3 has 13 residues.

The chain carries TRBV6-5 and TRBJ1-2; D is ambiguous. V lost 7 bases, J lost 2 bases, and 11 bases lay in between. The CDR3 consists of 13 residues. Germline V gene sequence: CDR1 MNHEY, CDR2 SVGAGI. The DNA of the CDR3 is TGTGCCAGCATGCCAGCCCCCAACTATGGCTACACCTTC. It yields the protein CASMPAPNYGYTF.

The J gene is TRBJ1-4, the V gene TRBV7-2; perhaps TRBD1 as D (6 bases). The V gene lost 1 base and the J gene lost 7 bases, with 13 bases spanning the gap. The length of the CDR3 is 15 residues. Per germline, CDR1 SGHTA and CDR2 FQGNSA. CDR3 DNA: TGTGCCAGCAGCTTAGGTCCAGGGGAAGGTGAAAAACTGTTTTTT. Translating it yields CASSLGPGEGEKLFF.

V usage is TRBV18 and J usage is TRBJ2-7; D assignment may be TRBD1 or TRBD2 (6 bases each). Germline CDR1 reads KGHSH; CDR2 reads LQKENI. Trimming stripped 4 bases from V and 1 base from J, with 11 bases between. This CDR3 is 14 amino acids long. The CDR3 DNA is TGTGCCAGCTCACGGGTAGGGGGGTCCTACGAGCAGTACTTC. Protein: CASSRVGGSYEQYF.

This clone was observed a single time. CDR3 DNA: TGTGCCAGCAGCTTGGGGCGGTTTTTGGGCGAGCAGTACTTC. As protein: CASSLGRFLGEQYF. The gene calls are TRBV5-5 and TRBJ2-7; D uncertain. Between the trimmed V and J ends, which lost 0 bases and 6 bases, there was a span of 13 bases. Germline CDR1 SGHKS, CDR2 YYEKEE (reference sequence). The CDR3 extends over 14 amino acids.

The chain is built from TRBV28 and TRBJ1-2, with D tentatively TRBD1 (5 bases). Germline CDR1 is MDHEN and CDR2 is SYDVKM. The CDR3 runs 15 residues. Trimming cost V 5 bases and J 4 bases, with 17 bases left between them. The DNA for the CDR3 is TGTGCCAGCAGTAAGGGGTCGGTAGTGGGCTATGGCTACACCTTC. Its translation: CASSKGSVVGYGYTF.